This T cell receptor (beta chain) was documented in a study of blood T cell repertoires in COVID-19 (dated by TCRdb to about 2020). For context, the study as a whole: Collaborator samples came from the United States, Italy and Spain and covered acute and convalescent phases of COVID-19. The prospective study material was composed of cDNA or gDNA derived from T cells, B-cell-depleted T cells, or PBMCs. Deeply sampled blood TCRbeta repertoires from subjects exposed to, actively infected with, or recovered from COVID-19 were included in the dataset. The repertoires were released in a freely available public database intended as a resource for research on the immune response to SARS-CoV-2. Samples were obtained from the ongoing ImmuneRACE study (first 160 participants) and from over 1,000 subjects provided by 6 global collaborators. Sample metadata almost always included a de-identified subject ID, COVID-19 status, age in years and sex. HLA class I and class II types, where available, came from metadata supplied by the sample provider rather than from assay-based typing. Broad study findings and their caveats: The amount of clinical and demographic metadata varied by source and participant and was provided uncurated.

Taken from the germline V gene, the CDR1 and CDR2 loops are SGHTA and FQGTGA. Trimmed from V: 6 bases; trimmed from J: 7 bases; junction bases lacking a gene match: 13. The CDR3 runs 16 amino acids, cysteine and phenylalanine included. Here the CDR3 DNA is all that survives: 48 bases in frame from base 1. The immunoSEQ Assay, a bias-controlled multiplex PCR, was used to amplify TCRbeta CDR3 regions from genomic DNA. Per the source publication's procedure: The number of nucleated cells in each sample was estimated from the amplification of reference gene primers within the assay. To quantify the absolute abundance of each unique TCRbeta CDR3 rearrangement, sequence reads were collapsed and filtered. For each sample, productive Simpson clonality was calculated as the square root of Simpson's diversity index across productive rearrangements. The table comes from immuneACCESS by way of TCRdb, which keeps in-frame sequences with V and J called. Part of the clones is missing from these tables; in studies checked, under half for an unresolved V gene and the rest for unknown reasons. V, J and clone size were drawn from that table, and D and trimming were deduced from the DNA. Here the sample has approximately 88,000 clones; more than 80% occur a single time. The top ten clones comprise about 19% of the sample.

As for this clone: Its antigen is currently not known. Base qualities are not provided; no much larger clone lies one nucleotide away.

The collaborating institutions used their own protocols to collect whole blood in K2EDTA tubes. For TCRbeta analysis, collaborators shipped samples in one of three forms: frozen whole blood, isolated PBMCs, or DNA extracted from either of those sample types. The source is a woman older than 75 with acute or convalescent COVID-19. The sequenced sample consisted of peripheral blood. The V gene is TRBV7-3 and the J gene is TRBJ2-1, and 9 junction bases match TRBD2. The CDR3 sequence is CASSRTLAGVVNEQFF. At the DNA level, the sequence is TGTGCCAGCAGTCGGACCTTAGCGGGGGTTGTTAATGAGCAGTTCTTC.